The source of this TCR beta chain is a study of blood T cell repertoires in COVID-19. Across the study: The study drew acute and convalescent COVID-19 samples from the United States, Italy and Spain. PBMCs, B-cell-depleted T cells, or T cells provided the cDNA or gDNA that made up the material.

Germline V CDR1 and CDR2: GTSNPN, SVGIG (reference sequence). CDR3 length equals 15 residues. The J segment lost 5 bases and the V segment lost 0 bases, leaving 5 bases of the junction unmatched. Original methodology: Amplification with reference gene primers provided the estimates of nucleated cell counts. TCRdb's table, derived via immunoSEQ multiplex PCR, lists solely in-frame clones and lacks some. The V and J calls and clone size come from that table; D and trimming were worked out from the DNA. The sample shows around 160,000 clones, roughly 79% of them seen only once. Input material: peripheral blood. The chain couples TRBV30 to TRBJ1-1; 11 positions agree with TRBD1. This sequence was found in a human donor with acute or convalescent COVID-19. The donor label of this sample is uncertain. The CDR3 nucleotides read TGTGCCTGGAGTGTACTAGGGACAGGGGGAACTGAAGCTTTCTTT. As protein: CAWSVLGTGGTEAFF.